One sample yielded the 18 T cell receptor beta chains listed below, sequenced in a study of T cell changes during pregnancy in multiple sclerosis. Repertoires were generated with immunoSEQ multiplex PCR, while TCRdb's copy carries only in-frame clones and drops some. The table includes approximately 48,000 clones, under 95% detected once. The sample was CD8+ T cells from peripheral blood mononuclear cells, taken before pregnancy. These receptor sequences come from a female donor with multiple sclerosis, enrolled in a pregnancy study.

On this clone: Other DNA sequences in this sample translate to the same CDR3. This chain connects TRBV29-1 to TRBJ1-1; no definite D call. The CDR3 contains 10 residues. The germline V gene encodes CDR1 SQVTM and CDR2 ANQGSEA. V was trimmed by 6 bases and J by 5 bases, leaving 7 bases between them. CDR3 nucleotide sequence: TGCAGCGTCCGGGGAACTGAAGCTTTCTTT. Translating gives CSVRGTEAFF. Variable domain in full (rest from reference TRBV29-1 and TRBJ1-1): SAVISQKPSRDICQRGTSLTIQCQVDSQVTMMFWYRQQPGQSLTLIATANQGSEATYESGFVIDKFPISRPNLTFSTLTVSNMSPEDSSIYLCSVRGTEAFFGQGTRLTVV.

This clone was seen more than once but under ten times. CDR3 protein: CASTPVRGEETQYF. The CDR3 nucleotides read TGTGCCAGCACCCCGGTGCGGGGGGAAGAGACCCAGTACTTC. The chain joins TRBV25-1 to TRBJ2-5; TRBD2 aligns across 8 bases. V lost 7 bases and J lost 3; bases outside the gene matches: 7. This CDR3 has 14 amino acids. The germline gives CDR1 MGHDK, CDR2 SYGVNS.

This clone was detected only a few times. V gene TRBV12-5 combines with J gene TRBJ2-7, with D perhaps TRBD2 (6 bases). CDR3 length equals 14 residues. Trimming took off 3 bases at V and 6 bases at J, with 15 bases between the two ends. Germline CDR1 is LGHNT and CDR2 is FRNRAP. CDR3 sequence: CASGFGTFPLEQYF. The CDR3 nucleotides are TGTGCTAGTGGTTTTGGGACTTTCCCCCTCGAGCAGTACTTC.

The chain combines TRBV15 with TRBJ1-1; a weak D match, TRBD1 (6 bases). Trimming took off 4 bases at V and 7 bases at J, with 16 bases between the two ends. Germline values: CDR1 LNHNV, CDR2 YYDKDF (reference sequence). There are 14 residues in the CDR3. CDR3 nucleotide sequence: TGTGCCACCAGCACCGTACAGGGTATCGTTGAAGCTTTCTTT. Translated: CATSTVQGIVEAFF.

V and J are TRBV19 and TRBJ2-3; TRBD2 matches at 10 bases. CDR1 LNHDA and CDR2 SQIVND come from the germline V gene (reference sequence). There are 15 residues in the CDR3. With 3 bases clipped from V and 6 bases from J, the junction kept 6 bases outside the gene matches. CDR3 in DNA: TGTGCCAGTAGTATGGCTCTAGCGGGGGCCGATACGCAGTATTTT. Amino acids: CASSMALAGADTQYF. The full variable domain, completed using reference TRBV19 and TRBJ2-3, is DGGITQSPKYLFRKEGQNVTLSCEQNLNHDAMYWYRQDPGQGLRLIYYSQIVNDFQKGDIAEGYSVSREKKESFPLTVTSAQKNPTAFYLCASSMALAGADTQYFGPGTRLTVL.

V usage is TRBV9 and J usage is TRBJ1-5, with TRBD1 identical over 7 bases. The CDR3 spans 16 residues. Germline values: CDR1 SGDLS, CDR2 YYNGEE. Trimming removed 2 bases from V and 4 bases from J; junction bases left unmatched: 9. The CDR3: CASSVGGQVGNQPQHF. The CDR3 DNA is TGTGCCAGCAGCGTGGGCGGACAGGTGGGGAATCAGCCCCAGCATTTT. Together with reference TRBV9 and TRBJ1-5, the CDR3 gives the full variable domain: DSGVTQTPKHLITATGQRVTLRCSPRSGDLSVYWYQQSLDQGLQFLIQYYNGEERAKGNILERFSAQQFPDLHSELNLSSLELGDSALYFCASSVGGQVGNQPQHFGDGTRLSIL.

This clone is a singleton in its sample. V and J are TRBV6-6 and TRBJ2-3; the match to TRBD2 covers 9 bases. The V and J ends lost 8 bases and 5 bases, in that order; junction bases with no gene match: 14. Germline CDR1 reads MNHNY; CDR2 reads SVGAGI (reference sequence). The CDR3 contains 16 residues. CDR3 sequence: CASHYLAGTAGDTQYF. CDR3 in DNA: TGTGCCAGCCATTATCTAGCGGGGACAGCGGGAGATACGCAGTATTTT.

This chain links TRBV19 with TRBJ2-5; TRBD2 agrees at 7 bases. In germline, CDR1 is LNHDA, CDR2 SQIVND (reference sequence). This CDR3 is built from 15 residues. V shed 1 base, J shed 0 bases, and the junction held 2 bases outside the gene matches. The CDR3 region is CASSIGGGYQETQYF. The CDR3 nucleotides read TGTGCCAGTAGTATAGGGGGGGGGTACCAAGAGACCCAGTACTTC.

This rearrangement joins TRBV9 to TRBJ2-5; TRBD2 matches at 11 bases. The ends lost 3 bases at V and 2 bases at J; junction bases unmatched: 3. Germline V gene data show CDR1 as SGDLS and CDR2 as YYNGEE. This CDR3 is built from 15 residues. Here the CDR3 reads CASSETSGAQETQYF. The CDR3 DNA reads TGTGCCAGCAGCGAGACTAGCGGGGCGCAAGAGACCCAGTACTTC.

This clone appeared a few times. The CDR3 here is CASSQEEGAAHEQYF. Here the CDR3 DNA reads TGTGCCAGCAGCCAAGAAGAGGGAGCAGCACACGAGCAGTACTTC. The rearrangement joins TRBV4-2 to TRBJ2-7; maybe TRBD2 (5 bases). V was trimmed by 0 bases and J by 5 bases, leaving 14 bases between them. The CDR3 is 15 residues long. Germline CDR1 is LGHNA and CDR2 is YNFKEQ.

V and J are TRBV2 and TRBJ2-3, with a possible D match to TRBD2 (6 bases). This CDR3 has 17 residues. The V and J ends lost 7 bases and 2 bases respectively, with 22 bases between them. Germline V gives CDR1 SNHLY, CDR2 FYNNEI. The CDR3 reads CASKGYGGGKDTDTQYF. The DNA of the CDR3 is TGTGCCAGCAAAGGTTACGGTGGCGGGAAAGACACAGATACGCAGTATTTT.

This sequence joins TRBV7-9 and TRBJ1-2; tentatively, D is TRBD1 (6 bases). The germline V and J ends were trimmed by 5 bases and 2 bases, with 9 bases remaining between them. This CDR3 is built from 13 residues. Germline V gives CDR1 SEHNR, CDR2 FQNEAQ (reference sequence). Written as DNA, the CDR3 is TGTGCCAGCAGCGAAACAGGGAACTATGGCTACACCTTC. Its protein is CASSETGNYGYTF.

This clone was recorded only once. This chain links TRBV7-6 with TRBJ2-3; D not certain. CDR1 is SGHVS and CDR2 is FNYEAQ in the germline V gene. The CDR3 is 15 residues long. V lost 2 bases and J 4 bases, leaving 13 bases between the germline ends. CDR3 sequence (DNA): TGTGCCAGCAGCTTATCTATCGAGGCGGCAGATACGCAGTATTTT. This sequence encodes CASSLSIEAADTQYF.

The chain uses TRBV7-8 and TRBJ1-1, with a tentative D call TRBD1 (6 bases). The CDR3 is 14 amino acids. Germline CDR1 SGHVS, CDR2 FQNEAQ. Trimming removed 5 bases at V and 6 bases at J, with 16 bases between. In DNA, the CDR3 is TGTGCCAGCAGCCCGGGACAAGGGGTCTCTGAAGCTTTCTTT. This translates into CASSPGQGVSEAFF. Filled out from reference TRBV7-8 and TRBJ1-1, the complete variable domain reads GAGVSQSPRYKVAKRGQDVALRCDPISGHVSLFWYQQALGQGPEFLTYFQNEAQLDKSGLPSDRFFAERPEGSVSTLKIQRTQQEDSAVYLCASSPGQGVSEAFFGQGTRLTVV.

The V and J genes are TRBV9 and TRBJ2-7; TRBD1 agrees at 7 bases. CDR1 is SGDLS and CDR2 is YYNGEE in the germline V gene. The CDR3 spans 13 residues. The junction had 5 bases not matched to a gene; V was cut back by 3 bases and J by 5 bases. The CDR3 coding sequence is TGTGCCAGCAGCGGTTACAGGGGCCACGAGCAGTACTTC. The encoded protein is CASSGYRGHEQYF. The variable domain in full, completed from reference TRBV9 and TRBJ2-7, reads DSGVTQTPKHLITATGQRVTLRCSPRSGDLSVYWYQQSLDQGLQFLIQYYNGEERAKGNILERFSAQQFPDLHSELNLSSLELGDSALYFCASSGYRGHEQYFGPGTRLTVT.

As to this clone: The junction does not match germline at one end; this may be a read error. The same CDR3 arises from other DNA sequences in this sample as well. This chain links TRBV5-6 with TRBJ1-1; D remains ambiguous. The length of the CDR3 is 12 residues. CDR1 is SGHDT, CDR2 YYEEEE, per germline. CDR3 amino acids: CASSRPGSEAFF. The CDR3 DNA reads TGTGCCAGCAGCAGACCCGGGAGTGAAGCCTTCTTT.

V and J are TRBV2 and TRBJ2-5; D unresolved. V shed 3 bases and J shed 2 bases, with 13 bases lying between them. The length of the CDR3 is 15 residues. Germline CDR1 and CDR2: SNHLY and FYNNEI. The CDR3 is CASSDVVTAQETQYF. CDR3 nucleotides: TGTGCCAGCAGTGATGTGGTAACAGCACAAGAGACCCAGTACTTC.

The gene calls are TRBV6-1 and TRBJ2-2; 7 bases map to TRBD1. Per germline, CDR1 MNHNS and CDR2 SASEGT. V lost 7 bases and J lost 3; bases outside the gene matches: 5. This CDR3 has 14 residues. The CDR3 protein is CASKNRGDTGELFF. The CDR3 DNA reads TGTGCCAGCAAGAACAGGGGCGACACCGGGGAGCTGTTTTTT.